One sample yielded the 23 T cell receptor beta chains listed below, sequenced in a study of shared clonotypes between healthy human individuals. Profiling relied on immunoSEQ multiplex PCR, and the TCRdb table lists in-frame clones only, not all of them. The data show roughly 450,000 clones, 79% seen once. Sequenced material: PBMCs. The source of these receptors is a middle-aged woman in good health. Some clones in this sample may be carry-over from other donors' samples.

The gene calls are TRBV28 and TRBJ2-7; weak D call: TRBD1 (6 bases). Germline CDR1 MDHEN, CDR2 SYDVKM. This CDR3 contains 18 residues. Trimming stripped 3 bases from V and 3 bases from J, with 24 bases between. CDR3 in amino acids: CASSFEQGISTSHYEQYF. The CDR3 nucleotides read TGTGCCAGCAGTTTTGAACAGGGCATATCTACTTCCCACTACGAGCAGTACTTC.

Only a few counts were recorded for this clone. This rearrangement joins TRBV6-1 to TRBJ2-7; D may be TRBD2 (6 bases). V lost 4 bases, J lost 1 base, and 14 bases lay in between. Germline CDR1 and CDR2: MNHNS and SASEGT. The CDR3 sequence is 15 residues long. Here the CDR3 DNA reads TGTGCCAGCAGTGTAAGACTAGACTCTTCCTACGAGCAGTACTTC. Translating it yields CASSVRLDSSYEQYF.

A few counts support this clone. The chain combines TRBV6-6 with TRBJ2-1; D may be TRBD2 (5 bases). Germline CDR1 MNHNY, CDR2 SVGAGI (reference sequence). V was pared by 11 bases and J by 2 bases, with 16 bases between. There are 14 residues in the CDR3. The CDR3 DNA is TGTGCCGCCGCAAGCGGTGGAACCTACAATGAGCAGTTCTTC. Translation gives CAAASGGTYNEQFF.

The V gene is TRBV29-1, the J gene TRBJ2-7; D tentatively fits TRBD1 or TRBD2 (5 bases each). Germline loops: CDR1 SQVTM, CDR2 ANQGSEA. This CDR3 is built from 13 residues. V was clipped by 5 bases and J by 4 bases, with 15 bases between them. For the CDR3, the DNA is TGCAGCGTTCGGGGCAACTCCATATACGAGCAGTACTTC. Translated: CSVRGNSIYEQYF.

This chain uses TRBV2 with TRBJ2-3, with TRBD1 identical over 9 bases. The CDR3 extends over 16 amino acids. CDR1 and CDR2 from the germline V gene are SNHLY and FYNNEI. V shed 7 bases and J 4 bases; nucleotides not matched to a gene: 12. CDR3 residues: CASKGQGGAGADTQYF. For the CDR3, the DNA is TGTGCCAGCAAGGGACAGGGAGGCGCCGGCGCAGATACGCAGTATTTT.

The chain links TRBV5-6 to TRBJ2-3; D ambiguous. CDR3 size: 14 residues. Per germline, CDR1 SGHDT and CDR2 YYEEEE. V dropped 9 bases and J dropped 0 bases, with 14 bases sitting between them. CDR3 region: CATYIIDSTDTQYF. The CDR3 DNA reads as TGTGCCACTTACATAATAGACAGCACAGATACGCAGTATTTT.

The chain is built from TRBV18 and TRBJ2-1; D remains ambiguous. Looked up from germline, CDR1 is KGHSH and CDR2 is LQKENI. The CDR3 has 11 amino acids. Between the trimmed V and J ends, which lost 5 bases and 12 bases, there was a span of 11 bases. CDR3 DNA: TGTGCCAGCTCATCCTCCTTTGGGCAGTTCTTC. It encodes CASSSSFGQFF.

The gene calls are TRBV5-1 and TRBJ2-3; 11 nucleotides agree with TRBD2. This CDR3 has 15 amino acids. The J segment lost 7 bases and the V segment lost 4 bases, leaving 8 bases of the junction unmatched. CDR1 SGHRS and CDR2 YFSETQ come from the germline V gene. The CDR3: CASSPGLAGGNTQYF. The CDR3, as DNA: TGCGCCAGCAGCCCGGGGCTAGCGGGAGGCAATACGCAGTATTTT.

This chain joins TRBV6-1 and TRBJ2-7; 7 nucleotides agree with TRBD1. This CDR3 contains 15 residues. J gave up 1 base and V 4 bases, and 7 bases lay outside the gene matches. Germline CDR1 reads MNHNS; CDR2 reads SASEGT. For the CDR3, the DNA is TGTGCCAGCAGTGCTTACAGGGGCGAATCCTACGAGCAGTACTTC. Translating it yields CASSAYRGESYEQYF.

The rearrangement uses TRBV27 and TRBJ1-5; D ambiguous. V gave up 8 bases and J gave up 5 bases, with 13 bases separating them. CDR1 MNHEY and CDR2 SMNVEV come from the germline V gene (reference sequence). The CDR3 covers 13 residues. The CDR3 bases are TGTGCCAGCCGGCCTGCCCCCCATCAGCCCCAGCATTTT. It codes for CASRPAPHQPQHF.

This chain uses TRBV4-1 with TRBJ2-7; either TRBD1 or TRBD2 may fit D (6 bases each). Germline-derived CDR1 and CDR2 are MGHRA and YSYEKL. Trimming took 1 base from V and 7 from J, leaving 17 bases between them. The CDR3 runs to 15 residues. The CDR3 is CASSQATRGAREQYF. CDR3 nucleotides: TGCGCCAGCAGCCAAGCTACGAGGGGGGCGAGGGAGCAGTACTTC.

CDR3 in amino acids: CASSLPGVNYGYTF. The DNA for the CDR3 is TGTGCCAGCAGCTTGCCGGGGGTTAACTATGGCTACACCTTC. This rearrangement joins TRBV5-4 to TRBJ1-2, with D possibly TRBD1 on 5 matching bases. CDR1 is SGHNT and CDR2 is YYREEE in the germline V gene (reference sequence). V lost 1 base and J lost 1, with 8 bases in between. This CDR3 contains 14 residues.

The chain has TRBV5-1 and TRBJ2-2, with 9 bases lining up with TRBD1. There are 17 residues in the CDR3. J was trimmed by 4 bases and V by 0 bases; bases with no gene match: 7. Germline V lookup: CDR1 SGHRS, CDR2 YFSETQ. CDR3 nucleotides: TGCGCCAGCAGCTTGGCCGGGGGACAGGGAATCACCGGGGAGCTGTTTTTT. Its protein product is CASSLAGGQGITGELFF.

This clone came up once. The chain combines TRBV19 with TRBJ2-7, with TRBD2 as a possible D gene (7 bases). Deletions cut 6 bases from V and 2 bases from J, with 14 bases between. From germline, CDR1 is LNHDA and CDR2 SQIVND (reference sequence). The length of the CDR3 is 14 residues. The DNA of the CDR3 is TGTGCCAGTAGCGGGAGGAGGGGGGCCTACGAGCAGTACTTC. As protein: CASSGRRGAYEQYF.

V usage is TRBV28 and J usage is TRBJ2-3; TRBD2 aligns across 7 bases. The CDR3 runs 16 residues. The germline CDR1 and CDR2 sequences are MDHEN and SYDVKM. Trimming took 3 bases from V and 1 from J; bases not matched to a gene: 7. The CDR3 is CASSLPPGLRTDTQYF. The CDR3 DNA follows: TGTGCCAGCAGTTTGCCTCCGGGACTACGCACAGATACGCAGTATTTT.

V usage is TRBV5-1 and J usage is TRBJ2-6, with D possibly being TRBD1 (6 bases). Trimming cost V 3 bases and J 0 bases, with 10 bases left between them. CDR3 size: 16 residues. Germline V gene sequence: CDR1 SGHRS, CDR2 YFSETQ. CDR3 nucleotide sequence: TGCGCCAGCAGCTACCAGACAGGCTCTGGGGCCAACGTCCTGACTTTC. It encodes CASSYQTGSGANVLTF.

The V and J genes are TRBV9 and TRBJ1-5, with unresolved D. The germline V and J ends were trimmed by 0 bases and 0 bases, with 22 bases remaining between them. CDR1 and CDR2 from the germline V gene are SGDLS and YYNGEE. The CDR3 is 20 amino acids. CDR3 protein: CASSVGLHGKMVYSNQPQHF. In DNA form, the CDR3 reads TGTGCCAGCAGCGTAGGTCTACATGGCAAAATGGTGTATAGCAATCAGCCCCAGCATTTT.

This clone was observed a handful of times. This chain uses TRBV5-4 with TRBJ2-6; no clear D. Looked up from germline, CDR1 is SGHNT and CDR2 is YYREEE (reference sequence). V shed 2 bases and J shed 4 bases, with 13 bases lying between them. CDR3 length: 16 amino acids. CDR3 residues: CASSFVWGSGANVLTF. The CDR3 coding sequence is TGTGCCAGCAGCTTCGTGTGGGGTTCAGGGGCCAACGTCCTGACTTTC.

With respect to this clone: This same CDR3 is encoded by further DNA sequences in the sample. The chain links TRBV4-2 to TRBJ2-7; D gene uncertain. Germline V lookup: CDR1 LGHNA, CDR2 YNFKEQ. Between the trimmed V and J ends, which lost 0 bases and 3 bases, there was a span of 6 bases. The CDR3 is 13 amino acids. In DNA form, the CDR3 reads TGTGCCAGCAGCCAAGAACTTCGCTACGAGCAGTACTTC. Translating gives CASSQELRYEQYF.

This CDR3 is CASRTGRQGHEAFF. The CDR3 DNA reads as TGTGCCAGCAGGACAGGTAGGCAAGGCCATGAAGCTTTCTTT. The chain joins TRBV11-2 to TRBJ1-1; perhaps TRBD1 as D (6 bases). The CDR3 loop spans 14 amino acids. V was clipped by 6 bases and J by 7 bases, with 18 bases between them. Germline assignment: CDR1 SGHAT and CDR2 FQNNGV.

The chain employs TRBV30 and TRBJ2-3; D may be TRBD1 (6 bases). Deletions cut 7 bases from V and 7 bases from J, with 15 bases between. CDR3 length: 12 residues. Per germline, CDR1 GTSNPN and CDR2 SVGIG (reference sequence). The CDR3 protein is CALTNRAYTQYF. CDR3 DNA: TGTGCCTTGACAAACAGGGCTTATACGCAGTATTTT. The whole variable domain, filled in from reference TRBV30 and TRBJ2-3, reads SQTIHQWPATLVQPVGSPLSLECTVEGTSNPNLYWYRQAAGRGLQLLFYSVGIGQISSEVPQNLSASRPQDRQFILSSKKLLLSDSGFYLCALTNRAYTQYFGPGTRLTVL.

This clone appeared many times. The V call is TRBV7-9, the J call TRBJ1-2, with TRBD1 as a possible D gene (6 bases). Trimming shortened V by 4 bases and J by 2 bases, and 8 bases separated the two germline ends. The CDR3 runs 13 residues. From germline, CDR1 is SEHNR and CDR2 FQNEAQ (reference sequence). The CDR3 region is CASSWGQNYGYTF. The CDR3 DNA follows: TGTGCCAGCAGCTGGGGACAAAACTATGGCTACACCTTC.

V and J are TRBV29-1 and TRBJ2-5, with 8 bases that match TRBD1. Per the germline V gene, CDR1 is SQVTM and CDR2 is ANQGSEA. Trimming cost V 1 base and J 5 bases; bases outside gene matches: 6. The CDR3 sequence is 14 residues long. CDR3 bases: TGCAGCGTTGAAGTGGGGGACAGGAGGGAGACCCAGTACTTC. Protein: CSVEVGDRRETQYF.